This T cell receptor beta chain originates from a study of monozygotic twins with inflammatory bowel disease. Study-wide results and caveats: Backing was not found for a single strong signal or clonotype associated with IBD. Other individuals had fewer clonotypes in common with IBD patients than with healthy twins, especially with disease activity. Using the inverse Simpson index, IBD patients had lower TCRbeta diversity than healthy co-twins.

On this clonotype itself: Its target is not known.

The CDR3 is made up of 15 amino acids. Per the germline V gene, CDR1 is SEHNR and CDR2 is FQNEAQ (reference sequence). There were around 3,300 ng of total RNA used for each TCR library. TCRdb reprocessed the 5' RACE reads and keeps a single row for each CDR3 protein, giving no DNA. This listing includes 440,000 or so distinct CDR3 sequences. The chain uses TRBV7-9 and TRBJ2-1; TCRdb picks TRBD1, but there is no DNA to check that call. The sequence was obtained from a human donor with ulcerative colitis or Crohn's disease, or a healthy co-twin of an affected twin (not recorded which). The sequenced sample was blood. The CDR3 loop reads CASSSPGPSNNEQFF.